Sequencing of this T cell receptor (beta chain) was carried out in a study of identical twins. Study-wide findings and caveats: Invariant MAIT and iNKT cells are populations that could partly confound zero-insertion analyses.

With respect to this clonotype: Its target is not known.

V was pared by 4 bases and J by 7 bases, with 7 bases between. Germline V gene sequence: CDR1 MGHDK, CDR2 SYGVNS. The CDR3 is made up of 11 amino acids. TCRdb fed the 5' RACE reads into MiXCR, producing one record per CDR3 protein. The data show 1,800,000 or so distinct CDR3 sequences, more than 30% seen once. Sequencing used cord blood. The TCR was taken from a newborn girl in good health. The chain combines TRBV25-1 with TRBJ1-2, with no clear D. The CDR3 protein is CASSGYGGYTF. CDR3 nucleotides: TGTGCCAGCAGTGGTTACGGTGGCTACACCTTC.